One sample yielded the 10 T cell receptor beta chains listed below, sequenced in a study of cytomegalovirus exposure and HLA in healthy donors. Vbeta (60) and Jbeta (13) primers were used in the PCR. The assay was immunoSEQ multiplex PCR, and TCRdb's table has in-frame clones only and misses some. This repertoire includes around 130,000 clones. Sequencing was performed on PBMCs. These receptors were obtained from a woman aged 55-69 years in good health and CMV-seronegative.

The CDR3 sequence: CASSLLTENTEAFF. The CDR3 DNA reads TGCGCCAGCAGCTTGTTAACAGAGAACACTGAAGCTTTCTTT. J is TRBJ1-1 and V is TRBV5-1; D is unclear. V lost 1 base, J lost 1 base, and 8 bases lay in between. This CDR3 spans 14 amino acids. Germline V gene sequence: CDR1 SGHRS, CDR2 YFSETQ. Filled out from reference TRBV5-1 and TRBJ1-1, the complete variable domain reads KAGVTQTPRYLIKTRGQQVTLSCSPISGHRSVSWYQQTPGQGLQFLFEYFSETQRNKGNFPGRFSGRQFSNSRSEMNVSTLELGDSALYLCASSLLTENTEAFFGQGTRLTVV.

The chain links TRBV7-2 to TRBJ1-5; D perhaps matches TRBD1 (5 bases). CDR1 is SGHTA, CDR2 FQGNSA, per germline. V was cut by 0 bases and J by 4 bases, with 10 bases left in between. There are 15 residues in the CDR3. CDR3 sequence (DNA): TGTGCCAGCAGCTTAGCGGGGCCAGCTAATCAGCCCCAGCATTTT. It is translated as CASSLAGPANQPQHF.

J is TRBJ2-7 and V is TRBV6-1; D call uncertain. Between the trimmed V and J ends, which lost 4 bases and 0 bases, there was a span of 4 bases. Germline V CDR1 and CDR2: MNHNS, SASEGT. This CDR3 region has 12 residues. In DNA form, the CDR3 reads TGTGCCAGCAGTGTCCTCTCCTACGAGCAGTACTTC. Amino acid sequence: CASSVLSYEQYF.

The chain recombines TRBV2 with TRBJ2-5, with TRBD2 matching 8 bases. Looked up from germline, CDR1 is SNHLY and CDR2 is FYNNEI. After removal of 2 bases from V and 5 bases from J, the junction contained 13 bases not matched to a gene. The CDR3 is made up of 17 amino acids. In DNA form, the CDR3 reads TGTGCCAGCAGTGAAACTTTTGCGAGCGGGGGTGGCGAGACCCAGTACTTC. Translation: CASSETFASGGGETQYF.

The gene calls are TRBV2 and TRBJ1-3; 11 bases match TRBD1. The length of the CDR3 is 16 residues. Germline V gene data show CDR1 as SNHLY and CDR2 as FYNNEI. J gave up 2 bases and V 5 bases, and 5 bases lay outside the gene matches. The CDR3 sequence is CASSSPGQGAGNTIYF. The CDR3 coding sequence is TGTGCCAGCAGTAGCCCGGGACAGGGGGCTGGAAACACCATATATTTT.

This sequence joins TRBV2 and TRBJ2-7, with 14 bases matching TRBD2. The V and J ends lost 4 bases and 6 bases, in that order; junction bases with no gene match: 2. Germline-derived CDR1 and CDR2 are SNHLY and FYNNEI. The CDR3 covers 14 residues. The CDR3 loop reads CASSGGLAGAEQYF. The DNA for the CDR3 is TGTGCCAGCAGTGGGGGACTAGCGGGAGCCGAGCAGTACTTC.

The chain is built from TRBV7-9 and TRBJ2-5; 7 nucleotides align to TRBD2. The end of the DNA is better explained by TRBJ2-7, so the J call may be wrong. The CDR3 consists of 14 residues. CDR1 is SEHNR and CDR2 is FQNEAQ in the germline V gene (reference sequence). Written as DNA, the CDR3 is TGTGCCAGCAGCTTAGGCGGGAGCAGCAGCGAGCAGTACTTC. Its protein product is CASSLGGSSSEQYF.

This chain connects TRBV7-2 to TRBJ1-1; 10 nucleotides match TRBD1. The germline V gene has CDR1 SGHTA and CDR2 FQGNSA. The J segment lost 4 bases and the V segment lost 5 bases, leaving 7 bases of the junction unmatched. The CDR3 runs to 15 residues. CDR3 coding DNA: TGTGCCAGCAGCGCGGGACAGGGGTCGATCACTGAAGCTTTCTTT. Its translation is CASSAGQGSITEAFF.

The chain couples TRBV2 to TRBJ2-7; D is ambiguous. V dropped 2 bases and J dropped 0 bases, with 5 bases sitting between them. Germline lookup yields CDR1 SNHLY and CDR2 FYNNEI. The CDR3 covers 13 residues. DNA of the CDR3: TGTGCCAGCAGTGAACCGTTCTCCTACGAGCAGTACTTC. Translating it yields CASSEPFSYEQYF.

The chain carries TRBV9 and TRBJ1-4; D is possibly TRBD1 (6 bases). The V gene's germline CDR1 is SGDLS and CDR2 YYNGEE. This CDR3 is 16 amino acids long. Trimming stripped 0 bases from V and 7 bases from J, with 16 bases between. DNA for the CDR3: TGTGCCAGCAGCGTAGCGGGAGGGGGAGGATCTGAAAAACTGTTTTTT. Encoded protein: CASSVAGGGGSEKLFF.